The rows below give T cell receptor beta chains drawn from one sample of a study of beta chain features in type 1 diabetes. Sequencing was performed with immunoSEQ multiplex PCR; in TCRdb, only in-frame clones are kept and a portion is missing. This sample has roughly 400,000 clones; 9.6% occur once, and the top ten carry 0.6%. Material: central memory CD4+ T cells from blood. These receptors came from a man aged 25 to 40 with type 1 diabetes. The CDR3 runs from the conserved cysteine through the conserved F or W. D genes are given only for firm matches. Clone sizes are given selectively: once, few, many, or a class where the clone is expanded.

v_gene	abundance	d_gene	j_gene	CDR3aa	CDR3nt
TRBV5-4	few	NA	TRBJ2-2	CASSLGGSGELFF	TGTGCCAGCAGCTTGGGGGGATCCGGGGAGCTGTTTTTT
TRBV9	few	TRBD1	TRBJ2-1	CASSVGGGENEQFF	TGTGCCAGCAGCGTAGGAGGGGGCGAGAATGAGCAGTTCTTC
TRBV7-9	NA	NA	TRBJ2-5	CASLNTQETQYF	TGTGCCAGCCTTAATACACAAGAGACCCAGTACTTC
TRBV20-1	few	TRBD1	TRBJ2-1	CSGPDRGQQFF	TGCAGTGGTCCGGACAGGGGGCAGCAGTTCTTC
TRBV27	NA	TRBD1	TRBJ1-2	CASSPRQGVYGYTF	TGTGCCAGCAGTCCAAGACAGGGCGTTTATGGCTACACCTTC
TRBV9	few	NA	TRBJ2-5	CASSAWDAETQYF	TGTGCCAGCAGCGCGTGGGACGCAGAGACCCAGTACTTC
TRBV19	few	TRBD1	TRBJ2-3	CASSRFGTADTDTQYF	TGTGCCAGTAGTAGGTTCGGGACAGCCGACACAGATACGCAGTATTTT
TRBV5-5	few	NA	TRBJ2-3	CASRGDGDTQYF	TGTGCCAGCAGAGGTGACGGAGATACGCAGTATTTT
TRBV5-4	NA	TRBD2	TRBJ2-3	CASSFTSGVDTQYF	TGTGCCAGCAGCTTTACTAGCGGGGTAGATACGCAGTATTTT
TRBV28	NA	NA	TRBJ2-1	CASIPRRAVVNEQFF	TGTGCCAGCATCCCGCGGAGGGCCGTAGTCAATGAGCAGTTCTTC
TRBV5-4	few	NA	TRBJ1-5	CASSLVGGSNQPQHF	TGTGCCAGCAGCCTAGTGGGGGGAAGCAATCAGCCCCAGCATTTT
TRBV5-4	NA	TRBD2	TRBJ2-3	CASSWDYSTDTQYF	TGTGCCAGCAGCTGGGACTATAGCACAGATACGCAGTATTTT
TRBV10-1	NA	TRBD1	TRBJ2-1	CASSKYRDRGNEQFF	TGCGCCAGCAGCAAGTACCGGGACAGGGGGAATGAGCAGTTCTTC
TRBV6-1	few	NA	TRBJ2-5	CASSERRRAEQETQYF	TGTGCCAGCAGTGAAAGGAGGCGGGCTGAACAAGAGACCCAGTACTTC
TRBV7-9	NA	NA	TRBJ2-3	CASRLQGGDTQYF	TGTGCCAGCAGATTACAGGGAGGGGATACGCAGTATTTT
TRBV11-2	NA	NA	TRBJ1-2	CASSLTPDRLRGYTF	TGTGCCAGCAGCTTGACTCCGGATAGACTGAGGGGCTACACCTTC
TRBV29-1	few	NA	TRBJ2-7	CSVTRDFDEQYF	TGCAGCGTTACTAGGGATTTCGACGAGCAGTACTTC
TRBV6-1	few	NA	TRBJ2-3	CASRAQEGTDTQYF	TGTGCCAGCAGGGCGCAAGAGGGTACAGATACGCAGTATTTT
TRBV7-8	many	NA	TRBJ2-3	CASSFKELHTQYF	TGTGCCAGCAGCTTCAAAGAGCTTCATACGCAGTATTTT
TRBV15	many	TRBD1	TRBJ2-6	CATSREDRGNVLTF	TGTGCCACCAGCAGAGAGGACAGGGGGAACGTCCTGACTTTC
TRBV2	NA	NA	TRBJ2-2	CASKADIRELFF	TGTGCCAGCAAGGCGGACATCCGGGAGCTGTTTTTT
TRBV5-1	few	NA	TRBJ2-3	CASANGESTDTQYF	TGCGCCAGCGCCAACGGGGAGTCCACAGATACGCAGTATTTT
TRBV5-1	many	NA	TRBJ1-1	CASSPEEGWTEAFF	TGCGCCAGCAGCCCCGAGGAGGGTTGGACTGAAGCTTTCTTT
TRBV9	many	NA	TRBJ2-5	CASSVTSLETQYF	TGTGCCAGCAGCGTGACTAGTTTGGAGACCCAGTACTTC
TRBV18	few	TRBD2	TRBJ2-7	CASSLLLPGLGAKHEQYF	TGTGCCAGCTCACTCCTGTTACCGGGACTAGGAGCCAAACACGAGCAGTACTTC
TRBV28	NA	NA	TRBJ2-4	CASTLDSQLNIQYF	TGTGCCAGCACCCTTGACAGTCAACTAAACATTCAGTACTTC
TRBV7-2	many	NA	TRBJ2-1	CASSPSGGYNEQFF	TGTGCCAGCAGCCCGTCCGGGGGCTACAATGAGCAGTTCTTC
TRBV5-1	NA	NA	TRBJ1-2	CASSLGSLSGIYGYTF	TGCGCCAGCAGCTTGGGATCCTTATCGGGAATTTATGGCTACACCTTC
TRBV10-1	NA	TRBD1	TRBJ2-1	CASSSGQGAGYNEQFF	TGCGCCAGCAGTTCGGGACAGGGGGCCGGCTACAATGAGCAGTTCTTC
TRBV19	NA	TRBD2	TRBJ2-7	CASSLRDGGGYEQYF	TGTGCCAGTAGTTTGCGGGACGGCGGGGGGTACGAGCAGTACTTC
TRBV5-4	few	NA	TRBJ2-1	CASSLEGTPRSYNEQFF	TGTGCCAGCAGCTTGGAAGGGACCCCTCGCTCCTACAATGAGCAGTTCTTC